The text below deals with one T cell receptor beta chain. Here immunoSEQ multiplex PCR was the method, and the copy in TCRdb shows in-frame clones only, minus some. The top ten clones hold approximately 15% of a sample with about 79,000 clones, around 89% of them seen once. From germline, CDR1 is LNHDA and CDR2 SQIVND (reference sequence). V was clipped by 3 bases and J by 10 bases, with 15 bases between them. This CDR3 has 13 residues. This record comes from a study of blood T cell repertoires in COVID-19. The overall study: Donors in the United States, Italy and Spain gave samples during acute or convalescent COVID-19.

This TCR was recovered from a man between 65 and 79 years old with active or convalescent COVID-19. This sequence joins TRBV19 and TRBJ1-1; D might be TRBD1 (5 bases). Sequencing was carried out using peripheral blood. CDR3 residues: CASSISREGSAFF. CDR3 bases: TGTGCCAGTAGTATCAGCAGGGAGGGGTCAGCTTTCTTT.